The rows below give T cell receptor beta chains drawn from one sample of a study of cytomegalovirus exposure and HLA in healthy donors. TCRdb's table, derived via immunoSEQ multiplex PCR, lists solely in-frame clones and lacks some. This sample yields just over 200,000 clones, of which 65% to 80% are seen a single time; 1.7% belongs to the top ten. Sequencing was performed on PBMCs. The receptor source for this set is a man aged 50 to 60 in good health and CMV-seronegative. Both conserved end residues are part of each CDR3. D genes are given only for firm matches. A row's size may be missing; if present it is once, few, many or a size class.

len,v_gene,d_gene,abundance,j_gene,CDR3aa,CDR3nt
17,TRBV5-8,NA,NA,TRBJ1-5,CASSFRRTRAPDQPQHF,TGTGCCAGCAGCTTCCGACGGACAAGGGCCCCTGATCAGCCCCAGCATTTT
16,TRBV2,NA,few,TRBJ2-7,CASYWGLLTASYEQYF,TGTGCCAGCTATTGGGGCTTGTTGACAGCCTCCTACGAGCAGTACTTC
14,TRBV2,TRBD2,few,TRBJ2-3,CASKAGGMADTQYF,TGTGCCAGCAAGGCGGGAGGAATGGCAGATACGCAGTATTTT
15,TRBV27,NA,few,TRBJ1-1,CASSPVTGRNTEAFF,TGTGCCAGCAGTCCAGTGACGGGGAGGAACACTGAAGCTTTCTTT
13,TRBV5-1,NA,NA,TRBJ2-5,CASSLQGEETQYF,TGCGCCAGCAGCTTACAAGGGGAAGAGACCCAGTACTTC
15,TRBV7-9,NA,NA,TRBJ1-5,CASSLGTGSNQPQHF,TGTGCCAGCAGCTTAGGAACAGGGAGCAATCAGCCCCAGCATTTT
13,TRBV30,NA,NA,TRBJ1-2,CAWRTGFNYGYTF,TGTGCCTGGAGGACAGGTTTTAACTATGGCTACACCTTC
13,TRBV5-4,NA,few,TRBJ1-1,CASSLSGATEAFF,TGTGCCAGCAGCCTATCAGGGGCCACTGAAGCTTTCTTT
12,TRBV7-9,NA,once,TRBJ1-1,CASSSQGVEAFF,TGTGCCAGCAGCTCACAGGGAGTTGAAGCTTTCTTT
13,TRBV7-9,NA,NA,TRBJ2-7,CASSLGQHNEQYF,TGTGCCAGCAGCTTAGGACAACACAACGAGCAGTACTTC
14,TRBV28,NA,NA,TRBJ1-5,CASSYRVSSQPQHF,TGTGCCAGCAGTTACAGGGTTTCCAGTCAGCCCCAGCATTTT
14,TRBV27,NA,NA,TRBJ2-3,CASSGILTTDTQYF,TGTGCCAGCAGCGGTATCCTCACCACAGATACGCAGTATTTT
16,TRBV30,TRBD2,once,TRBJ2-3,CAWRLAGGRGTDTQYF,TGTGCCTGGAGGCTAGCGGGCGGGCGGGGGACAGATACGCAGTATTTT
15,TRBV6-1,TRBD1,NA,TRBJ2-1,CASSDPGQGNDEQFF,TGTGCCAGCAGTGACCCGGGACAGGGCAACGATGAGCAGTTCTTC
13,TRBV5-5,NA,NA,TRBJ1-1,CASSLVPGTEAFF,TGTGCCAGCAGCTTGGTTCCGGGCACTGAAGCTTTCTTT
16,TRBV9,TRBD2,NA,TRBJ2-1,CASSPSGRANYNEQFF,TGTGCCAGCAGCCCGAGCGGGAGGGCCAACTACAATGAGCAGTTCTTC
13,TRBV7-9,TRBD1,NA,TRBJ1-2,CASMGQGYYGYTF,TGTGCCAGCATGGGACAGGGTTACTATGGCTACACCTTC
15,TRBV6-1,NA,few,TRBJ2-5,CAIALGRAIGETQYF,TGTGCCATTGCCTTGGGGAGAGCTATTGGTGAGACCCAGTACTTC
17,TRBV18,TRBD1,NA,TRBJ2-2,CASSPRSGTGNTGELFF,TGTGCCAGCTCACCAAGATCGGGGACAGGGAACACCGGGGAGCTGTTTTTT
15,TRBV5-1,TRBD2,NA,TRBJ2-3,CASSLLAGVADTQYF,TGCGCCAGCAGCTTACTAGCGGGAGTCGCAGATACGCAGTATTTT
16,TRBV5-6,TRBD1,NA,TRBJ1-6,CASSFYRDRGRSPLHF,TGTGCCAGCAGCTTTTATCGGGACAGGGGGCGATCACCCCTCCACTTT
15,TRBV15,TRBD1,NA,TRBJ2-2,CATSWGTGGTGELFF,TGTGCCACCAGCTGGGGGACAGGGGGTACCGGGGAGCTGTTTTTT
14,TRBV11-2,NA,NA,TRBJ1-3,CASSLQGFGNTIYF,TGTGCCAGCAGCTTACAGGGATTTGGAAACACCATATATTTT
15,TRBV7-2,NA,few,TRBJ2-5,CASSLRSGLRETQYF,TGTGCCAGCAGCTTGAGGAGCGGCCTACGGGAGACCCAGTACTTC
14,TRBV28,NA,NA,TRBJ2-2,CASRVEKPTGELFF,TGTGCCAGCAGGGTCGAAAAGCCCACCGGGGAGCTGTTTTTT
13,TRBV27,NA,NA,TRBJ2-1,CASSPAGRGEQFF,TGTGCCAGCAGTCCCGCGGGCCGAGGGGAGCAGTTCTTC
14,TRBV5-1,TRBD1,NA,TRBJ1-3,CASSSRTGGNTIYF,TGCGCCAGCAGCTCCCGGACAGGGGGAAACACCATATATTTT
13,TRBV7-3,NA,NA,TRBJ2-2,CASSLGGTGELFF,TGTGCCAGCAGCCTAGGTGGGACCGGGGAGCTGTTTTTT
13,TRBV7-9,NA,NA,TRBJ2-7,CATEGVSSYEQYF,TGTGCCACCGAAGGGGTTTCCTCCTACGAGCAGTACTTC
15,TRBV2,TRBD1,NA,TRBJ1-1,CASSAGQAMNTEAFF,TGTGCCAGCAGCGCGGGACAGGCGATGAACACTGAAGCTTTCTTT
14,TRBV27,NA,NA,TRBJ2-6,CASSLYSGANVLTF,TGTGCCAGCAGTTTATACTCCGGGGCCAACGTCCTGACTTTC
14,TRBV10-2,NA,few,TRBJ2-1,CASSTLAEYNEQFF,TGCGCCAGCAGTACATTAGCGGAATACAATGAGCAGTTCTTC
15,TRBV18,NA,NA,TRBJ1-5,CASSPSGGSNQPQHF,TGTGCCAGCTCACCTTCGGGGGGGAGCAATCAGCCCCAGCATTTT
16,TRBV4-1,TRBD1,NA,TRBJ1-2,CASTPQHLDRGGGYTF,TGCGCCAGCACCCCACAGCACCTAGACAGGGGAGGTGGCTACACCTTC
14,TRBV6-6,NA,NA,TRBJ1-1,CASRATGQNTEAFF,TGTGCCAGCAGGGCGACGGGACAGAACACTGAAGCTTTCTTT
15,TRBV5-1,NA,NA,TRBJ1-1,CASSLQPGGYTEAFF,TGCGCCAGCAGCTTGCAACCGGGGGGGTACACTGAAGCTTTCTTT
11,TRBV28,NA,NA,TRBJ1-1,CASGFLPEAFF,TGTGCCAGCGGTTTCCTCCCTGAAGCTTTCTTT
18,TRBV27,NA,few,TRBJ1-5,CASSPSPPGAYSNQPQHF,TGTGCCAGCAGCCCATCCCCTCCCGGAGCTTATAGCAATCAGCCCCAGCATTTT
14,TRBV28,NA,NA,TRBJ1-2,CASGVGGPPGGYTF,TGTGCCAGCGGAGTAGGAGGACCCCCTGGCGGCTACACCTTC
15,TRBV2,TRBD2,NA,TRBJ2-5,CASRLAGALQETQYF,TGTGCCAGCAGACTAGCGGGAGCCCTACAAGAGACCCAGTACTTC
14,TRBV6-1,TRBD1,once,TRBJ2-2,CASSGTGPTGELFF,TGTGCCAGCAGTGGGACAGGGCCCACCGGGGAGCTGTTTTTT
15,TRBV2,TRBD1,NA,TRBJ1-1,CAGSGQGAMNTEAFF,TGTGCCGGCAGTGGGCAGGGGGCAATGAACACTGAAGCTTTCTTT
14,TRBV11-3,TRBD2,NA,TRBJ2-5,CASSLGAGGETQYF,TGTGCCAGCAGCTTAGGGGCGGGAGGGGAGACCCAGTACTTC
13,TRBV29-1,TRBD1,NA,TRBJ1-4,CSAYRGFDEKLFF,TGCAGCGCATACAGGGGTTTCGATGAAAAACTGTTTTTT
15,TRBV23-1,NA,NA,TRBJ2-7,CASSQLGGGMYEQYF,TGCGCCAGCAGTCAATTAGGTGGGGGCATGTACGAGCAGTACTTC
14,TRBV7-2,NA,NA,TRBJ2-3,CASSLGGRGDTQYF,TGTGCCAGCAGCTTAGGTGGGAGGGGGGATACGCAGTATTTT
13,TRBV10-3,NA,NA,TRBJ2-5,CAISPSASETQYF,TGTGCCATCAGCCCTAGTGCGAGTGAGACCCAGTACTTC
15,TRBV4-1,TRBD1,NA,TRBJ2-7,CASSQAPGQGYEQYF,TGCGCCAGCAGCCAAGCCCCCGGACAGGGATACGAGCAGTACTTC
14,TRBV5-4,TRBD1,NA,TRBJ1-1,CASSLDRVNTEAFF,TGTGCCAGCAGTTTGGACAGGGTGAACACTGAAGCTTTCTTT
16,TRBV5-4,NA,NA,TRBJ2-7,CASSLGVRGAPYEQYF,TGTGCCAGCAGCTTGGGTGTCCGGGGAGCCCCCTACGAGCAGTACTTC
14,TRBV5-1,NA,few,TRBJ2-5,CASSPDGGRETQYF,TGCGCCAGCAGCCCTGACGGGGGTCGAGAGACCCAGTACTTC
14,TRBV19,NA,NA,TRBJ2-7,CASSIGPGRVEQYF,TGTGCCAGTAGTATTGGCCCGGGCAGGGTCGAGCAGTACTTC
18,TRBV28,NA,NA,TRBJ2-6,CASSSRQFRPSGANVLTF,TGTGCCAGCAGTTCTCGACAGTTTCGACCCTCTGGGGCCAACGTCCTGACTTTC
15,TRBV9,TRBD2,once,TRBJ2-3,CASSVVLAGGDTQYF,TGTGCCAGCAGCGTAGTACTAGCGGGAGGAGATACGCAGTATTTT